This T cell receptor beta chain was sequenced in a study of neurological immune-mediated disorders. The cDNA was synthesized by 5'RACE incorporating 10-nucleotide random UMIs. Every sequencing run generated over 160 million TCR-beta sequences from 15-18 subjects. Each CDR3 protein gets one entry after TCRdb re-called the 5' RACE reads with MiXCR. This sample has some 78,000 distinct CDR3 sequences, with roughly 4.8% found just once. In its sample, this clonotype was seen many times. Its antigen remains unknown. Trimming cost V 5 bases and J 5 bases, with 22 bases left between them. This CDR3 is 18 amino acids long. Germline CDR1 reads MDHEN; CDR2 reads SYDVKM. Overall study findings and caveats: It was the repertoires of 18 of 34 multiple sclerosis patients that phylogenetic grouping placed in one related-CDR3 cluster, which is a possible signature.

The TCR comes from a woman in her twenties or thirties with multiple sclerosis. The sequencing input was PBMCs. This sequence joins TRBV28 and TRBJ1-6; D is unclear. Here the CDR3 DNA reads TGTGCCAGCAGTCCACCCCCCGGAGACCGGCCCGATAATTCACCCCTCCACTTT. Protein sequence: CASSPPPGDRPDNSPLHF.